This TCR beta chain was identified in a study of T cells in Graves' hyperthyroidism and ophthalmopathy. Study-level background: Before treatment of any kind, peripheral blood was taken at initial diagnosis.

Recently diagnosed hyperthyroidism of less than 2 months' duration affected patients aged 18 to 65. TCR beta CDR3 region amplification was performed from RNA transcripts. The HTBI primer set drove a first-round RT-PCR of the TCR CDR3. TCRdb processed the multiplex PCR reads anew with MiXCR; each CDR3 protein has one entry. The repertoire has about 360,000 distinct CDR3 sequences, roughly 14% of them found once; the top ten carry less than 25%. Whole-study results and caveats: Within blood appeared most thyroid clonotypes that had expanded above 0.001. Prediction of ophthalmopathy progression came a median roughly 7.1 months pre-onset.

Germline CDR1 reads SGHRS; CDR2 reads YFSETQ. V was clipped by 1 base and J by 3 bases, with 10 bases between them. There are 15 residues in the CDR3. This clonotype was observed a handful of times. Antigen specificity is unknown. The sequenced sample was blood. This chain links TRBV5-1 with TRBJ2-2, with D perhaps given as TRBD1 or TRBD2 (6 bases each). This receptor was obtained from a man aged 30 to 45 with Graves' hyperthyroidism that later progressed to Graves' ophthalmopathy. CDR3 in amino acids: CASSLRGADTGELFF. The CDR3 coding sequence is TGCGCCAGCAGCTTGAGGGGGGCTGACACCGGGGAGCTGTTTTTT.